The 8 T cell receptor beta chains listed next were all sequenced from one sample in a study of blood T cell repertoires in COVID-19. This table comes from immunoSEQ multiplex PCR, and its TCRdb copy is limited to in-frame clones, with some not included. This sample has 300,000 to 350,000 clones, with around 90% found just once. Source material: PBMCs or T cells enriched from blood (not recorded which). These receptors originate from a man under 40 who had recovered from COVID-19.

The V gene is TRBV19, the J gene TRBJ1-5, with a tentative D call TRBD1 (6 bases). The germline V and J ends were trimmed by 0 bases and 5 bases, with 8 bases remaining between them. Germline V gives CDR1 LNHDA, CDR2 SQIVND (reference sequence). This CDR3 comprises 14 residues. CDR3 nucleotides: TGTGCCAGTAGTATAGAGGCAGGGGATCAGCCCCAGCATTTT. Its protein product is CASSIEAGDQPQHF.

This chain joins TRBV7-9 and TRBJ2-7; a weak D match, TRBD1 (6 bases). The V end lost 1 base, the J end lost 2 bases, and 12 bases lay between the germline ends. The V gene's germline CDR1 is SEHNR and CDR2 FQNEAQ (reference sequence). The length of the CDR3 is 15 residues. CDR3 protein: CASSLGRDTPYEQYF. As DNA, the CDR3 is TGTGCCAGCAGCTTAGGCCGGGACACCCCCTACGAGCAGTACTTC. Drawing the rest from reference TRBV7-9 and TRBJ2-7, the complete variable domain is DTGVSQNPRHKITKRGQNVTFRCDPISEHNRLYWYRQTLGQGPEFLTYFQNEAQLEKSRLLSDRFSAERPKGSFSTLEIQRTEQGDSAMYLCASSLGRDTPYEQYFGPGTRLTVT.

This clone turned up a few times. The gene calls are TRBV24-1 and TRBJ1-2; D possibly corresponds to TRBD1 (5 bases). The germline V gene encodes CDR1 KGHDR and CDR2 SFDVKD. Trimming took 3 bases from V and 8 from J, leaving 9 bases between them. This CDR3 is built from 12 residues. The CDR3 nucleotides are TGTGCCACCAGTGATCCCCCAGGGGGCTACACCTTC. Translating it yields CATSDPPGGYTF.

V is TRBV3-1 (or the pseudogene TRBV3-2) and J is TRBJ1-6, with D unresolved. CDR1 is LGHDT and CDR2 is YNNKEL in the germline V gene (reference sequence). The V and J ends lost 2 bases and 7 bases respectively, with 15 bases between them. The CDR3 has 16 residues. Here the CDR3 DNA reads TGTGCCAGCAGCCAATCGTCATGGAGAGCGAATTCACCCCTCCACTTT. Translating gives CASSQSSWRANSPLHF.

The chain couples TRBV18 to TRBJ1-2, with a possible D match to TRBD1 (5 bases). Germline CDR1 is KGHSH and CDR2 is LQKENI. The CDR3 runs to 15 residues. Trimming shortened V by 2 bases and J by 0 bases, and 10 bases separated the two germline ends. The CDR3 region is CASSPWTNTNYGYTF. The CDR3 coding sequence is TGTGCCAGCTCACCATGGACAAATACTAACTATGGCTACACCTTC.

Note on this clone: One end of the junction is discordant with germline, which a read error may explain. The chain has TRBV6-5 and TRBJ1-2, with D possibly being TRBD1 (6 bases). Germline CDR1 is MNHEY and CDR2 is SVGAGI. This CDR3 is built from 13 residues. In nucleotides, the CDR3 is TGTGCTAGCAGTTACGGGGGGGCCTATGGCTACACCTTC. Encoded protein: CASSYGGAYGYTF.

V gene TRBV5-1 combines with J gene TRBJ2-1; D uncertain. Germline-derived CDR1 and CDR2 are SGHRS and YFSETQ. Trimming stripped 0 bases from V and 0 bases from J, with 7 bases between. The CDR3 runs 15 residues. The CDR3: CASSLGRSSYNEQFF. As DNA, the CDR3 is TGCGCCAGCAGCTTGGGACGGAGCTCCTACAATGAGCAGTTCTTC.

V gene TRBV15 combines with J gene TRBJ1-1, with D maybe TRBD1 (5 bases). The CDR3 is 16 residues long. V lost 0 bases, J lost 0 bases, and 11 bases lay in between. CDR1 is LNHNV, CDR2 YYDKDF, per germline (reference sequence). CDR3 region: CATSRDPAGMNTEAFF. The CDR3 region has the DNA TGTGCCACCAGCAGAGATCCGGCAGGGATGAACACTGAAGCTTTCTTT.